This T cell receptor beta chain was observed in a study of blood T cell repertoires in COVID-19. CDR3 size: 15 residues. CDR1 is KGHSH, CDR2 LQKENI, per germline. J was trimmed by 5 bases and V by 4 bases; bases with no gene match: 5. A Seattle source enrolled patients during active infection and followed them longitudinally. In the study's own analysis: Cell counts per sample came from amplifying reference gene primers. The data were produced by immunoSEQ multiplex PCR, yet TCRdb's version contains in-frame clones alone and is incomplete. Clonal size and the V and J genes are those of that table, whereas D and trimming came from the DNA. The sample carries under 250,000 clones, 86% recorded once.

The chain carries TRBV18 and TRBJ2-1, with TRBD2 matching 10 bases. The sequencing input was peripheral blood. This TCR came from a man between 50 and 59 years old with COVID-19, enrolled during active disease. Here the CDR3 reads CASSRGAGGNNEQFF. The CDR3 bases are TGTGCCAGCTCACGCGGAGCGGGAGGGAACAATGAGCAGTTCTTC.